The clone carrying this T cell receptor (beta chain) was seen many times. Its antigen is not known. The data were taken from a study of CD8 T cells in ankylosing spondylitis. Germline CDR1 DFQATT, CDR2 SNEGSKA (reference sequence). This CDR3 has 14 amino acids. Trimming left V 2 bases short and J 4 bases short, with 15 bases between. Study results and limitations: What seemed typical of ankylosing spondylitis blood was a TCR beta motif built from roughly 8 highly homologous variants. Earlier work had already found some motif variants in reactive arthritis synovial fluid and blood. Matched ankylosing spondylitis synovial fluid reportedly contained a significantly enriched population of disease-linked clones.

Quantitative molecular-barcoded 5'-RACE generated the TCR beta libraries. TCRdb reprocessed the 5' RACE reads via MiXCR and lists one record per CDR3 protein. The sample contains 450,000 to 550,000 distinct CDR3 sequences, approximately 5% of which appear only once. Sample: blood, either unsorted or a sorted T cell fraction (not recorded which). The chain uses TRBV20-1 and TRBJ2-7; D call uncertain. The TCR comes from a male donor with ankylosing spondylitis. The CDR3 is CSARTGLLRYEQYF. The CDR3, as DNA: TGCAGTGCTAGAACCGGGCTACTGAGATACGAGCAGTACTTC.